Reported below is one T cell receptor beta chain. The data are from a study of blood T cell repertoires in COVID-19. About the study: Samples of COVID-19 (acute and convalescent) were obtained from the United States, Italy and Spain. From T cells, B-cell-depleted T cells, or PBMCs came the material, which was cDNA or gDNA.

Authors' processing steps: The authors estimated nucleated cell counts from reference gene primer amplification. Profiling relied on immunoSEQ multiplex PCR, and the TCRdb table lists in-frame clones only, not all of them. The V and J calls and clone size were taken over from that table, and D and trimming were inferred from the DNA. The data hold roughly 190,000 clones, with roughly 85% observed a single time. With V trimmed by 2 bases and J by 5 bases, 5 bases remained unmatched. The CDR3 covers 15 residues. Germline V lookup: CDR1 MNHEY, CDR2 SMNVEV (reference sequence). Sequenced: peripheral blood. The chain is built from TRBV27 and TRBJ2-1, with 8 positions matching TRBD2. The TCR sequence derives from a man aged 60 to 75 with active or convalescent COVID-19. The CDR3 DNA follows: TGTGCCAGCAGTTTACCGGGGGGGCCTGACAATGAGCAGTTCTTC. It is translated as CASSLPGGPDNEQFF.